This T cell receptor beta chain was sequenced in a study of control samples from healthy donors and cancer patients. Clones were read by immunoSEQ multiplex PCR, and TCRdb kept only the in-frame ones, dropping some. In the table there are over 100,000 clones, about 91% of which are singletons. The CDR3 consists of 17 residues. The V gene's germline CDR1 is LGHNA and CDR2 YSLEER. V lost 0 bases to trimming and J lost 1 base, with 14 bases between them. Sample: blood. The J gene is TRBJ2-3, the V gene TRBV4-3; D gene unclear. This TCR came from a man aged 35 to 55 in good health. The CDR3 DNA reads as TGCGCCAGCAGCCAAGAATGGTCCCACCGGGGCACAGATACGCAGTATTTT. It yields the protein CASSQEWSHRGTDTQYF.